A selection of T cell receptor beta chains follows, all from one sample in a study of human T cells and chemical hapten exposure. TCRdb re-called the RACE reads with MiXCR, one entry per CDR3 protein. The sample contains 300,000 to 350,000 distinct CDR3 sequences, 5.5% to 8% of which appear only once. The source material was whole blood, sampled in connection with sensitization to the hapten diphenylcyclopropenone (DPC). Receptors were obtained from a woman between 18 and 30 years old with alopecia areata. Some clones in this sample may be carry-over from other donors' samples. Each CDR3 is given with its conserved first and last residue. A D gene is named only where the DNA matches it firmly. The size entry is marked missing in some rows and otherwise reads once, few, many or a size class.

cdr3_aa: CASSPLRDIDLNTEAFF
cdr3_nt: TGTGCCAGCTCACCACTCCGGGACATCGATCTGAACACTGAAGCTTTCTTT
clone_size: few
cdr3_length: 17
d_call: NA
j_call: TRBJ1-1
v_call: TRBV18

cdr3_aa: CASSLAQGYEQYF
cdr3_nt: TGTGCTAGCAGCTTAGCGCAGGGCTACGAGCAGTACTTC
clone_size: NA
cdr3_length: 13
d_call: NA
j_call: TRBJ2-7
v_call: TRBV7-7

cdr3_aa: CASSLYRTVNTEAFF
cdr3_nt: TGTGCCAGCAGTTTATACCGAACCGTGAACACTGAAGCTTTCTTT
clone_size: many
cdr3_length: 15
d_call: NA
j_call: TRBJ1-1
v_call: TRBV28

cdr3_aa: CASSVGDQAFF
cdr3_nt: TGTGCCAGCAGCGTAGGAGATCAAGCTTTCTTT
clone_size: many
cdr3_length: 11
d_call: NA
j_call: TRBJ1-1
v_call: TRBV9

cdr3_aa: CASSNQGAGNTEAFF
cdr3_nt: TGTGCCAGCAGCAACCAGGGGGCGGGAAACACTGAAGCTTTCTTT
clone_size: few
cdr3_length: 15
d_call: TRBD1
j_call: TRBJ1-1
v_call: TRBV3-1

cdr3_aa: CASSPRRGWRGSTEAFF
cdr3_nt: TGTGCCAGCAGCCCCCGAAGGGGGTGGAGAGGGAGCACTGAAGCTTTCTTT
clone_size: few
cdr3_length: 17
d_call: NA
j_call: TRBJ1-1
v_call: TRBV5-6

cdr3_aa: CASSAGGLSTDTQYF
cdr3_nt: TGTGCCAGCAGTGCGGGGGGCCTTAGCACAGATACGCAGTATTTT
clone_size: many
cdr3_length: 15
d_call: TRBD2
j_call: TRBJ2-3
v_call: TRBV5-5

cdr3_aa: CASSQTGPHTDTQYF
cdr3_nt: TGTGCCAGCAGCCAGACAGGGCCCCACACAGATACGCAGTATTTT
clone_size: many
cdr3_length: 15
d_call: TRBD1
j_call: TRBJ2-3
v_call: TRBV7-3

cdr3_aa: CASRTRHVSRNVLTF
cdr3_nt: TGCGCCAGCAGGACCCGACACGTTTCTCGGAACGTCCTGACTTTC
clone_size: few
cdr3_length: 15
d_call: NA
j_call: TRBJ2-6
v_call: TRBV23-1

cdr3_aa: CASSQGQGWTEAFF
cdr3_nt: TGCGCCAGCAGCCAAGGACAGGGATGGACTGAAGCTTTCTTT
clone_size: NA
cdr3_length: 14
d_call: TRBD1
j_call: TRBJ1-1
v_call: TRBV4-3

cdr3_aa: CATTKSSLGGTEAFF
cdr3_nt: TGTGCCACCACAAAATCGAGTTTGGGGGGCACTGAAGCTTTCTTT
clone_size: NA
cdr3_length: 15
d_call: NA
j_call: TRBJ1-1
v_call: TRBV7-9

cdr3_aa: CSARVREGRDGYTF
cdr3_nt: TGCAGTGCTAGAGTCCGCGAGGGGAGGGATGGCTACACCTTC
clone_size: few
cdr3_length: 14
d_call: NA
j_call: TRBJ1-2
v_call: TRBV20-1

cdr3_aa: CSFDWGQGTEQYF
cdr3_nt: TGCAGCTTCGATTGGGGACAGGGGACCGAGCAGTACTTC
clone_size: few
cdr3_length: 13
d_call: TRBD1
j_call: TRBJ2-7
v_call: TRBV29-1

cdr3_aa: CASLGQRNVNTEAFF
cdr3_nt: TGTGCCAGCTTAGGACAGAGGAACGTGAACACTGAAGCTTTCTTT
clone_size: few
cdr3_length: 15
d_call: NA
j_call: TRBJ1-1
v_call: TRBV18

cdr3_aa: CAITPTGDTEAFF
cdr3_nt: TGTGCCATCACTCCGACAGGGGACACTGAAGCTTTCTTT
clone_size: NA
cdr3_length: 13
d_call: TRBD1
j_call: TRBJ1-1
v_call: TRBV10-3

cdr3_aa: CASSLEWGRDTIYF
cdr3_nt: TGTGCCAGCAGCTTAGAGTGGGGCAGGGACACCATATATTTT
clone_size: many
cdr3_length: 14
d_call: NA
j_call: TRBJ1-3
v_call: TRBV7-2

cdr3_aa: CASSPPRGGTMNTEAFF
cdr3_nt: TGTGCCAGCTCACCACCGCGCGGAGGGACTATGAACACTGAAGCTTTCTTT
clone_size: many
cdr3_length: 17
d_call: NA
j_call: TRBJ1-1
v_call: TRBV18

cdr3_aa: CATSDRTQGIQYF
cdr3_nt: TGTGCCACCAGTGATCGGACCCAGGGCATTCAGTACTTC
clone_size: many
cdr3_length: 13
d_call: NA
j_call: TRBJ2-4
v_call: TRBV24-1

cdr3_aa: CASSPVILSGSSSYNEQFF
cdr3_nt: TGTGCCAGCTCACCAGTTATCCTTAGCGGGTCGAGCTCCTACAATGAGCAGTTCTTC
clone_size: few
cdr3_length: 19
d_call: TRBD2
j_call: TRBJ2-1
v_call: TRBV18

cdr3_aa: CASSPPGAGGPGDTQYF
cdr3_nt: TGTGCCAGCAGTCCGCCGGGGGCGGGGGGGCCAGGAGATACGCAGTATTTT
clone_size: few
cdr3_length: 17
d_call: TRBD2
j_call: TRBJ2-3
v_call: TRBV12-3/TRBV12-4

cdr3_aa: CASQGGDSTDTQYF
cdr3_nt: TGTGCCAGCCAAGGTGGGGACAGCACAGATACGCAGTATTTT
clone_size: few
cdr3_length: 14
d_call: NA
j_call: TRBJ2-3
v_call: TRBV11-1

cdr3_aa: CASSFMLAGGANEQFF
cdr3_nt: TGTGCCAGCAGCTTCATGCTAGCGGGGGGTGCCAATGAGCAGTTCTTC
clone_size: NA
cdr3_length: 16
d_call: TRBD2
j_call: TRBJ2-1
v_call: TRBV7-2

cdr3_aa: CASSRDRYSPLHF
cdr3_nt: TGTGCCAGCAGCAGGGACAGATATTCACCCCTCCACTTT
clone_size: NA
cdr3_length: 13
d_call: TRBD1
j_call: TRBJ1-6
v_call: TRBV6-5

cdr3_aa: CSAREFNRYYGYTF
cdr3_nt: TGCAGTGCTAGAGAGTTCAACAGATACTATGGCTACACCTTC
clone_size: few
cdr3_length: 14
d_call: NA
j_call: TRBJ1-2
v_call: TRBV20-1

cdr3_aa: CASSSPGQGPSNEQFF
cdr3_nt: TGTGCCAGCAGCTCGCCGGGACAGGGGCCCAGCAATGAGCAGTTCTTC
clone_size: few
cdr3_length: 16
d_call: TRBD1
j_call: TRBJ2-1
v_call: TRBV7-2

cdr3_aa: CASSQGGRVLFQPQHF
cdr3_nt: TGCGCCAGCAGCCAAGGAGGCAGGGTCCTTTTTCAGCCCCAGCATTTT
clone_size: NA
cdr3_length: 16
d_call: NA
j_call: TRBJ1-5
v_call: TRBV4-1

cdr3_aa: CASSPPSDRVQPQHF
cdr3_nt: TGTGCCAGCTCACCACCGTCGGACAGGGTTCAGCCCCAGCATTTT
clone_size: many
cdr3_length: 15
d_call: TRBD1
j_call: TRBJ1-5
v_call: TRBV18

cdr3_aa: CASSQTGGTGNEQFF
cdr3_nt: TGTGCCAGCAGCCAAACAGGGGGCACGGGCAATGAGCAGTTCTTC
clone_size: many
cdr3_length: 15
d_call: TRBD1
j_call: TRBJ2-1
v_call: TRBV6-6

cdr3_aa: CASSLAPGNSYEQYF
cdr3_nt: TGCGCCAGCAGCTTGGCCCCCGGAAACTCCTACGAGCAGTACTTC
clone_size: many
cdr3_length: 15
d_call: NA
j_call: TRBJ2-7
v_call: TRBV5-1

cdr3_aa: CASSSRQGWGNEKLFF
cdr3_nt: TGTGCCAGCAGCTCGAGACAGGGTTGGGGCAATGAAAAACTGTTTTTT
clone_size: NA
cdr3_length: 16
d_call: TRBD1
j_call: TRBJ1-4
v_call: TRBV7-2

cdr3_aa: CSASGFSGAGYGYTF
cdr3_nt: TGCAGTGCTAGTGGATTTTCGGGAGCCGGCTATGGCTACACCTTC
clone_size: many
cdr3_length: 15
d_call: NA
j_call: TRBJ1-2
v_call: TRBV20-1

cdr3_aa: CASIQSQGVVTGELFF
cdr3_nt: TGTGCCAGCATCCAAAGCCAGGGGGTAGTCACCGGGGAGCTGTTTTTT
clone_size: many
cdr3_length: 16
d_call: TRBD1
j_call: TRBJ2-2
v_call: TRBV7-9

cdr3_aa: CASSPDRASSYEQYF
cdr3_nt: TGTGCCAGCAGCCCCGACAGGGCTAGCTCCTACGAGCAGTACTTC
clone_size: few
cdr3_length: 15
d_call: TRBD1
j_call: TRBJ2-7
v_call: TRBV9

cdr3_aa: CAISESPWSGEDGSGYTF
cdr3_nt: TGTGCCATCAGTGAGTCGCCTTGGTCGGGGGAAGACGGCTCTGGCTACACCTTC
clone_size: few
cdr3_length: 18
d_call: NA
j_call: TRBJ1-2
v_call: TRBV10-3

cdr3_aa: CASSPPGGQTKPQHF
cdr3_nt: TGTGCCAGCTCACCCCCGGGGGGACAGACTAAACCCCAGCATTTT
clone_size: many
cdr3_length: 15
d_call: TRBD1
j_call: TRBJ1-5
v_call: TRBV18

cdr3_aa: CASSQVPGTNTEAFF
cdr3_nt: TGTGCCAGCAGCCAAGTTCCAGGGACGAACACTGAAGCTTTCTTT
clone_size: NA
cdr3_length: 15
d_call: NA
j_call: TRBJ1-1
v_call: TRBV3-1

cdr3_aa: CASSPMWVKSNQPQHF
cdr3_nt: TGTGCCAGCTCACCAATGTGGGTAAAGAGCAATCAGCCCCAGCATTTT
clone_size: many
cdr3_length: 16
d_call: NA
j_call: TRBJ1-5
v_call: TRBV18

cdr3_aa: CAIRSDRVSGNTIYF
cdr3_nt: TGTGCCATCAGGTCCGACAGGGTCTCTGGAAACACCATATATTTT
clone_size: NA
cdr3_length: 15
d_call: TRBD1
j_call: TRBJ1-3
v_call: TRBV10-3

cdr3_aa: CATSEYRGSGTDTQYF
cdr3_nt: TGTGCCACCAGTGAATACAGGGGGTCTGGCACAGATACGCAGTATTTT
clone_size: few
cdr3_length: 16
d_call: TRBD1
j_call: TRBJ2-3
v_call: TRBV24-1

cdr3_aa: CSARFVTGTEAFF
cdr3_nt: TGCAGTGCTAGATTCGTAACGGGCACTGAAGCTTTCTTT
clone_size: few
cdr3_length: 13
d_call: NA
j_call: TRBJ1-1
v_call: TRBV20-1

cdr3_aa: CASSLGRTGAFF
cdr3_nt: TGCGCCAGCAGCTTGGGTAGGACAGGGGCCTTCTTC
clone_size: many
cdr3_length: 12
d_call: TRBD1
j_call: TRBJ2-1
v_call: TRBV5-1

cdr3_aa: CSVHRRALGSLFF
cdr3_nt: TGCAGTGTTCATCGCCGGGCCCTCGGTTCGCTGTTTTTT
clone_size: few
cdr3_length: 13
d_call: NA
j_call: TRBJ2-2
v_call: TRBV20-1

cdr3_aa: CAISPRLAGGSYNEQFF
cdr3_nt: TGTGCCATCAGCCCCCGACTAGCGGGGGGCTCCTACAATGAGCAGTTCTTC
clone_size: many
cdr3_length: 17
d_call: TRBD2
j_call: TRBJ2-1
v_call: TRBV10-3

cdr3_aa: CATRDRLNYGYTF
cdr3_nt: TGTGCCACTCGGGACAGACTTAACTATGGCTACACCTTC
clone_size: few
cdr3_length: 13
d_call: TRBD1
j_call: TRBJ1-2
v_call: TRBV6-1

cdr3_aa: CASSFWLAGGPAYEQYF
cdr3_nt: TGCGCCAGCAGCTTTTGGCTAGCGGGGGGTCCCGCCTACGAGCAGTACTTC
clone_size: many
cdr3_length: 17
d_call: TRBD2
j_call: TRBJ2-7
v_call: TRBV4-3

cdr3_aa: CASTLRGPGEETQYF
cdr3_nt: TGTGCCAGCACCTTGAGGGGGCCGGGGGAAGAGACCCAGTACTTC
clone_size: many
cdr3_length: 15
d_call: NA
j_call: TRBJ2-5
v_call: TRBV12-3/TRBV12-4

cdr3_aa: CASSYVPQGTGRSEQYF
cdr3_nt: TGTGCCAGCAGTTACGTCCCTCAAGGGACAGGGAGGTCCGAGCAGTACTTC
clone_size: many
cdr3_length: 17
d_call: TRBD1
j_call: TRBJ2-7
v_call: TRBV6-2/TRBV6-3

cdr3_aa: CASSIESNQPQHF
cdr3_nt: TGTGCCAGTAGTATTGAGAGCAATCAGCCCCAGCATTTT
clone_size: NA
cdr3_length: 13
d_call: NA
j_call: TRBJ1-5
v_call: TRBV19

cdr3_aa: CASSLARVSGWNIPLHF
cdr3_nt: TGTGCCAGCAGCTTAGCGCGCGTCTCAGGGTGGAATATACCCCTCCACTTT
clone_size: few
cdr3_length: 17
d_call: NA
j_call: TRBJ1-6
v_call: TRBV7-8

cdr3_aa: CASSLSRASPLHF
cdr3_nt: TGTGCCAGCAGTTTATCTCGGGCATCACCCCTCCACTTT
clone_size: many
cdr3_length: 13
d_call: NA
j_call: TRBJ1-6
v_call: TRBV28